Here is one TCR beta chain with its context. Germline V gene data show CDR1 as MNHNS and CDR2 as SASEGT. The CDR3 is 14 amino acids. These data originate in a study of T cells expressing NK-cell markers. TCRdb reanalyzed the 5' RACE reads and collapses them to one entry per CDR3 protein, without DNA. Its clone listing holds about 380,000 distinct CDR3 sequences. This chain uses TRBV6-1 with TRBJ2-2; no DNA is available, so the TRBD1 call from TCRdb remains unchecked. The sequenced sample was blood T cells: a sorted CD56 or NKG2C T cell subset, CD4+ or CD8+ T cells, or bulk PBMC T cells (not recorded which). This TCR derives from a man aged 18-70 years in good health. Here the CDR3 reads CASRMTGYTGELFF.